This is a list of T cell receptor beta chains from one sample in a study of OX40 agonist ivuxolimab in advanced cancers. Measured with immunoSEQ multiplex PCR; TCRdb has only the in-frame clones, and not every one. The sample records approximately 50,000 clones, approximately 88% being singletons. The specimen was CD4+ or CD8+ T cells sorted from blood, collected in a trial of the OX40 agonist ivuxolimab. Source of these receptors: an adult with an advanced solid tumor such as melanoma, head and neck, liver or kidney cancer. The CDR3 runs from the conserved cysteine through the conserved F or W. D genes are given only for firm matches.

J gene: TRBJ2-2
V gene: TRBV6-5
D gene: .
CDR3 protein: CASSYDRVTGELFF

J gene: TRBJ2-3
V gene: TRBV7-6
D gene: .
CDR3 protein: CASSNRYSTDTQYF

J gene: TRBJ2-5
V gene: TRBV12-5
D gene: TRBD2
CDR3 protein: CASARAGVAGDLLHF

J gene: TRBJ2-1
V gene: TRBV6-1
D gene: .
CDR3 protein: CASSRGGKTYNEQFF

J gene: TRBJ1-2
V gene: TRBV28
D gene: TRBD1
CDR3 protein: CASSLGRGGRGYTF

J gene: TRBJ2-7
V gene: TRBV18
D gene: TRBD1
CDR3 protein: CASSPSQVTGATYEQYF

J gene: TRBJ2-5
V gene: TRBV18
D gene: .
CDR3 protein: CASSPLGRETQYF

J gene: TRBJ2-7
V gene: TRBV7-9
D gene: .
CDR3 protein: CASSFQTGQYEQYF

J gene: TRBJ2-1
V gene: TRBV7-2
D gene: TRBD2
CDR3 protein: CASSPPGLAGGGSEQFF

J gene: TRBJ2-1
V gene: TRBV2
D gene: TRBD2
CDR3 protein: CASSEGTSHLNEQFF

J gene: TRBJ2-7
V gene: TRBV28
D gene: .
CDR3 protein: CASSPQGQQYF

J gene: TRBJ2-2
V gene: TRBV7-6
D gene: .
CDR3 protein: CASSLSFRGGNIGELFF

J gene: TRBJ1-2
V gene: TRBV9
D gene: .
CDR3 protein: CASSVQQGNYGYTF

J gene: TRBJ2-1
V gene: TRBV7-8
D gene: TRBD1
CDR3 protein: CASSLVGDRVYEQFF

J gene: TRBJ1-5
V gene: TRBV28
D gene: .
CDR3 protein: CASGLLTGDQPQHF

J gene: TRBJ2-7
V gene: TRBV7-2
D gene: TRBD1
CDR3 protein: CASSLKGQASYEQYF

J gene: TRBJ1-5
V gene: TRBV7-2
D gene: TRBD1
CDR3 protein: CASSDRVNQPQHF

J gene: TRBJ2-1
V gene: TRBV11-3
D gene: TRBD2
CDR3 protein: CASSPSGTRLNEQFF

J gene: TRBJ1-4
V gene: TRBV7-3
D gene: .
CDR3 protein: CASSLMLGEKLFF

J gene: TRBJ1-1
V gene: TRBV7-9
D gene: TRBD1
CDR3 protein: CASSAPGQGAHNTEAFF

J gene: TRBJ2-2
V gene: TRBV19
D gene: .
CDR3 protein: CASSIVLNTGELFF

J gene: TRBJ1-4
V gene: TRBV5-6
D gene: .
CDR3 protein: CASSLGRVGGEKLFF

J gene: TRBJ1-2
V gene: TRBV4-1
D gene: .
CDR3 protein: CASSLSRGTGNYGYTF

J gene: TRBJ1-2
V gene: TRBV29-1
D gene: .
CDR3 protein: CSVDRGAGYGYTF

J gene: TRBJ2-1
V gene: TRBV11-3
D gene: .
CDR3 protein: CASSLDNENEQFF

J gene: TRBJ2-1
V gene: TRBV5-1
D gene: .
CDR3 protein: CASSVAGDPNEQFF

J gene: TRBJ1-4
V gene: TRBV11-3
D gene: TRBD1
CDR3 protein: CASSPGGTANEKLFF

J gene: TRBJ1-5
V gene: TRBV18
D gene: TRBD1
CDR3 protein: CASSAGQGGYQPQHF

J gene: TRBJ1-1
V gene: TRBV6-1
D gene: .
CDR3 protein: CASSRTMTNTEAFF

J gene: TRBJ2-1
V gene: TRBV9
D gene: .
CDR3 protein: CASGRVGNEQFF

J gene: TRBJ2-1
V gene: TRBV14
D gene: .
CDR3 protein: CASSPHNEQFF

J gene: TRBJ1-1
V gene: TRBV18
D gene: .
CDR3 protein: CASSPPANRLMNTEAFF

J gene: TRBJ1-1
V gene: TRBV18
D gene: TRBD1
CDR3 protein: CASSRETGVNTEAFF

J gene: TRBJ1-5
V gene: TRBV19
D gene: .
CDR3 protein: CASSILRSGEGQPQHF

J gene: TRBJ2-7
V gene: TRBV7-2
D gene: .
CDR3 protein: CASSPAMGTPLFAYEQYF

J gene: TRBJ1-1
V gene: TRBV29-1
D gene: .
CDR3 protein: CSVDRGYTEAFF

J gene: TRBJ2-2
V gene: TRBV27
D gene: TRBD1
CDR3 protein: CASRPKQGAIGELFF

J gene: TRBJ2-2
V gene: TRBV5-8
D gene: .
CDR3 protein: CASRGDRLGGELFF

J gene: TRBJ2-7
V gene: TRBV2
D gene: TRBD2
CDR3 protein: CASSRRTSGRQLSYEQYF

J gene: TRBJ2-7
V gene: TRBV7-2
D gene: TRBD2
CDR3 protein: CASSSRPGGDYEQYF

J gene: TRBJ2-7
V gene: TRBV7-2
D gene: TRBD1
CDR3 protein: CASSTGTGFYEQYF

J gene: TRBJ2-5
V gene: TRBV6-1
D gene: .
CDR3 protein: CASTQGPQETQYF